The 6 T cell receptor beta chains given below trace back to one sample, sequenced in a study of T cell clonality in common variable immunodeficiency (dated by TCRdb to 2013 to 2016). The library was made by the immunoSEQ multiplex PCR assay. In TCRdb, the immuneACCESS table is reduced to in-frame sequences with V and J assigned. These tables do not hold every clone; where another copy was compared, an unresolved V gene accounts for under half, and the others remain unexplained. The sample has about 52,000 clones on record, with no singletons. The ten largest make up 2% to 2.5% of the sample. The sample comprised peripheral blood mononuclear cells. Receptors originate from a person aged 18 to 70 in good health.

This clone was counted ten times or more. The read terminates 3 residues ahead of where the CDR3 ends, so the germline J gene completes it. V gene TRBV19 combines with J gene TRBJ2-7; the match to TRBD2 covers 13 bases. Trimming removed 5 bases from V and 1 base from J; junction bases left unmatched: 5. Germline V lookup: CDR1 LNHDA, CDR2 SQIVND (reference sequence). The CDR3 is made up of 16 amino acids. The CDR3 loop reads CASSLRTSGRSYEQYF. CDR3 DNA, as far as it was read: TGTGCCAGTAGTCTCCGGACTAGCGGGAGATCCTACGAG.

In this sample, this clone turned up many times. The read stops 3 residues short of the end of the CDR3; the missing end is completed from the germline J gene. The chain has TRBV10-1 and TRBJ2-1; possible D gene TRBD2, 5 bases. This CDR3 has 14 amino acids. Germline V CDR1 and CDR2: WNHNN, SYGVQD (reference sequence). The ends were cut back, 5 bases at V and 2 bases at J, with 10 bases in the middle. The DNA read from the CDR3 is TGCGCCAGCAGTACGGGGTTTACCTACAATGAG. This encodes CASSTGFTYNE. The entire CDR3 reads CASSTGFTYNEQFF.

About this clone: The CDR3 is cut off 3 residues early in the read; its end comes from the germline J gene. The chain couples TRBV19 to TRBJ2-7, with 8 bases aligning to TRBD1. Germline lookup yields CDR1 LNHDA and CDR2 SQIVND (reference sequence). With V trimmed by 6 bases and J by 4 bases, 11 bases remained unmatched. This CDR3 has 15 amino acids. The sequenced CDR3 bases are TGTGCCAGTAGCAAAAGCCTCAGGGGGCGGTACGAG. This codes for CASSKSLRGRYE. In full, the CDR3 is CASSKSLRGRYEQYF.

This clone has a count of ten or more. The missing CDR3 end, 3 residues past where the read stops, is filled in from the germline J gene. The J gene is TRBJ1-1, the V gene TRBV7-3, with 10 bases matching TRBD1. Germline CDR1 reads SGHTA; CDR2 reads FQGTGA. The CDR3 totals 14 residues. The CDR3 bases that were read are TGTGCCAGCAGCTTAACGCCGGGGGACAGGGGA. This sequence encodes CASSLTPGDRG. The CDR3 as a whole reads CASSLTPGDRGAFF.

This clone was seen at least ten times. The read finishes 3 residues shy of the CDR3 end, and the germline J gene is used to complete it. The rearrangement links TRBV20-1 to TRBJ2-3; 10 bases are shared with TRBD2. The CDR3 is made up of 16 amino acids. V gave up 5 bases and J gave up 6 bases; unmatched junction bases: 14. Germline CDR1 reads DFQATT; CDR2 reads SNEGSKA (reference sequence). CDR3 DNA, as far as it was read: TGCAGTGCTTCGAAGCGGGAGGGCCTAATGGTGGATACG. This translates into CSASKREGLMVDT. The whole CDR3 reads CSASKREGLMVDTQYF.

This clone has only a few counts. Sequencing ends 3 residues short of the CDR3 end; the germline J gene provides the rest. This chain connects TRBV7-9 to TRBJ2-7, with TRBD2 matching 13 bases. CDR3 size: 15 residues. The germline V gene encodes CDR1 SEHNR and CDR2 FQNEAQ (reference sequence). V was pared by 5 bases and J by 5 bases, with 6 bases of the junction left unmatched. The CDR3 sequence is CASSLGTSGKDEQYF. CDR3 DNA (partial): TGTGCCAGCAGCCTAGGGACTAGCGGGAAAGACGAG.